The TCR beta chain described here comes from a study of blood T cells in healthy people across ages (dated by TCRdb to 2013 to 2016). A note on the overall study: In model experiments, roughly one uniquely barcoded TCR beta cDNA molecule per two T cells was captured by template switching. Age-related changes in TCR beta repertoire diversity were measured in the study by deep sequencing normalized with unique cDNA molecular identifiers. The donors were split into four age groups: young (average 16 years), middle-aged (39), aged (more than 60) and long-lived (roughly 77). To avoid experimental bias, donors of different ages were distributed randomly across sequencing lanes. Using the same blood draw, the study looked at two additional independent replicas of 1 million unique cDNA reads for two donors, one aged 18 to 29 and the other aged 80 or older.

The donors were roughly 39 Caucasian individuals from Russia, aged roughly 6 to 90 years, who were systemically healthy. Each donor gave 8.5 to 10 milliliters of peripheral blood, collected into EDTA-treated Vacutainer tubes. PBMCs were isolated by Ficoll-Paque density-gradient centrifugation, with at least 6 million obtained per sample. Total RNA, at least 5 micrograms per sample, was extracted from PBMCs with Trizol reagent. Naive CD45RAhigh/CD27high T cell percentages were measured by flow cytometry on a PBMC aliquot from every donor. Paper-wide results and their limitations: Because the CMV infection status of the donors was unknown, age-related changes in expanded clonotypes may potentially have been confounded. Bulk unsorted PBMC profiling prevented conclusive comparison of naive and antigen-experienced compartments. The percentage of naive T cells measured by flow cytometry correlated strongly with observed TCR beta diversity. As age increased, observed TCR beta diversity per million T cells dropped in a roughly linear way, and a significant reduction was already evident by age roughly 40. Compared with the aged group, more naive CD4+ T cells, fewer expanded clones and increased TCR diversity were shown by the long-lived group, suggesting age selection. Estimates of total diversity from one million sequenced T cells were regarded as lower bounds and underestimates.

Spanning cysteine to phenylalanine, the CDR3 consists of 13 amino acids. The retained sequence is limited to the CDR3, 39 bases, with the frame set at the first base. From a lookup of the germline V gene, CDR1 and CDR2 are SQVTM and ANQGSEA. V gives up 6 bases and J gives up 8 bases, and the segment between their germline ends measures 17 bases. This clonotype has more than one count but fewer than ten. It lacks a known antigen. The input lacks base qualities; no much larger clone sits a single base away. The library relied on 5' RACE. The sequencing machine was an Illumina HiSeq 2500. The second PCR ran for about 7 to 11 cycles and used a J-beta primer mix along with a sample-barcoded 5' primer. A template-switch 5' adaptor carrying 12 random nucleotides introduced a unique molecular identifier onto each TCR beta cDNA molecule. Each sample yielded at least 3 million CDR3-containing paired-end reads. All of the RNA was converted into first-strand cDNA using the Mint cDNA synthesis kit, with a TRBC-specific oligonucleotide serving as the primer. Following uracil-DNA glycosylase treatment, a first 18-cycle PCR with universal primers M1SS and BC2_uni_R was performed on all cDNA. For the original study's pipeline: For normalization, 1 million high-quality reads, each with a distinct molecular identifier, were randomly selected from each sample. Reads with shared molecular identifiers were discarded instead of being binned into consensus sequences. CDR3 identification, clonotype clustering and error correction used MiTCR with a Q25 quality threshold and the strictest error-elimination algorithm. A nonparametric unseen species model with Euler transformation was used to estimate a lower bound on total TCR beta diversity. TCRdb reprocessing: public reads trimmed at Q25 with fastp, clones called with MiXCR, in-frame beta chains kept. Under each unique CDR3 protein, matching rows form one entry showing the most common genes and DNA. The V and J calls here are based on TCRdb, not the publication. This sample gives about 830,000 distinct CDR3 sequences in total; around 68% of them show up just once. Approximately 30% of the sample is in the top ten clones.

Sequenced material: blood. The sequence joins TRBV29-1 to TRBJ2-1, with the D segment possibly TRBD1 or TRBD2, each aligning over 5 bases. The TCR comes from a man aged 25-45 years in good health. This receptor carries the CDR3 CSVPSVGADEQFF. The nucleotide sequence reads TGCAGCGTCCCGAGCGTCGGGGCCGATGAGCAGTTCTTC.